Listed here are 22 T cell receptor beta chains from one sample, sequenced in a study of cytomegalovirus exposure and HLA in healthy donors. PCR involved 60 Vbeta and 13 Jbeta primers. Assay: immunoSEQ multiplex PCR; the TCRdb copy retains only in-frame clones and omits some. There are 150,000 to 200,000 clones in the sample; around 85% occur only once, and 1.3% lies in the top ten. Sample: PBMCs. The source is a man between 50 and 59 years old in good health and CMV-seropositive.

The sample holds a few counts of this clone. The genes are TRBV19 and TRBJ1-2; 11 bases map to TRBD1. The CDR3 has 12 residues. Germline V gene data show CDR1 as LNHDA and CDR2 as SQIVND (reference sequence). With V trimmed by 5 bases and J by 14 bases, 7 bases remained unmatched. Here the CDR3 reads CASSPQDRGQTF. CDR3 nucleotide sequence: TGTGCCAGTAGTCCCCAGGACAGGGGGCAAACCTTC.

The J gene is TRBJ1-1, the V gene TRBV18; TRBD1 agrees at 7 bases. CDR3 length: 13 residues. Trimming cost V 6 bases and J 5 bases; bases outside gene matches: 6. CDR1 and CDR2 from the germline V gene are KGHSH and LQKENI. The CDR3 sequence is CASSRDSRTEAFF. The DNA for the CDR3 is TGTGCCAGCTCCCGGGACAGCCGAACTGAAGCTTTCTTT.

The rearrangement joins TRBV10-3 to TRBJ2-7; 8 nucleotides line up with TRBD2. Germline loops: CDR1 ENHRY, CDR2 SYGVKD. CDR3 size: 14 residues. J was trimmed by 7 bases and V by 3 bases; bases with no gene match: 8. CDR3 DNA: TGTGCCATCAGTGAAGGGACTAGGCCCCGAGAGCAGTACTTC. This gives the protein CAISEGTRPREQYF.

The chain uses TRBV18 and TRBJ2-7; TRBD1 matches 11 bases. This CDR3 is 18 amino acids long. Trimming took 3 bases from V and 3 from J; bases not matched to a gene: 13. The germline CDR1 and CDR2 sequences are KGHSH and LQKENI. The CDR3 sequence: CASSPTPHGTGGRYEQYF. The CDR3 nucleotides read TGTGCCAGCTCACCGACGCCACATGGGACAGGGGGTCGCTACGAGCAGTACTTC. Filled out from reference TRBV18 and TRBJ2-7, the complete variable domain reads NAGVMQNPRHLVRRRGQEARLRCSPMKGHSHVYWYRQLPEEGLKFMVYLQKENIIDESGMPKERFSAEFPKEGPSILRIQQVVRGDSAAYFCASSPTPHGTGGRYEQYFGPGTRLTVT.

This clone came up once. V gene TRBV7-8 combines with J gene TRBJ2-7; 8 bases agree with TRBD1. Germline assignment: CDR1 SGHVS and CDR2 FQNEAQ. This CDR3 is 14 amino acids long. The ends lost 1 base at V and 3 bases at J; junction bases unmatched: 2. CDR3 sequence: CASSLGGQVYEQYF. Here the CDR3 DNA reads TGTGCCAGCAGCTTAGGGGGACAGGTCTACGAGCAGTACTTC. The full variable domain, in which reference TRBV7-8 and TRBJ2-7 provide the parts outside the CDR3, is GAGVSQSPRYKVAKRGQDVALRCDPISGHVSLFWYQQALGQGPEFLTYFQNEAQLDKSGLPSDRFFAERPEGSVSTLKIQRTQQEDSAVYLCASSLGGQVYEQYFGPGTRLTVT.

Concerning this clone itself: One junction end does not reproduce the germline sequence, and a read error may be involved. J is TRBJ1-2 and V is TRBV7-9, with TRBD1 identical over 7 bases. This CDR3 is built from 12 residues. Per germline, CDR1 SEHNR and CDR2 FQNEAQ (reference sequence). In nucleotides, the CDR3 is TGTGCCAGCAGCTTAACCCCCCGGGACAGCTTTTTC. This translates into CASSLTPRDSFF.

The CDR3 DNA sequence: TGTGCCAGCAGCAGCCGGGACAGCTATGGCTACACCTTC. It specifies CASSSRDSYGYTF. The rearrangement joins TRBV9 to TRBJ1-2; 7 bases match TRBD1. With 4 bases clipped from V and 4 bases from J, the junction kept 4 bases outside the gene matches. Per germline, CDR1 SGDLS and CDR2 YYNGEE. The CDR3 is 13 amino acids.

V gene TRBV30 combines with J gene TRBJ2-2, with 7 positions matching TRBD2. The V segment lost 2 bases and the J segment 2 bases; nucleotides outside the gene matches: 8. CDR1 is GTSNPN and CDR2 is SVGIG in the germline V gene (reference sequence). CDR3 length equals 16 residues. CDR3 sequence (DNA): TGTGCCTGGAGTTCTCAGACTAGCTTCAACACCGGGGAGCTGTTTTTT. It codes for CAWSSQTSFNTGELFF.

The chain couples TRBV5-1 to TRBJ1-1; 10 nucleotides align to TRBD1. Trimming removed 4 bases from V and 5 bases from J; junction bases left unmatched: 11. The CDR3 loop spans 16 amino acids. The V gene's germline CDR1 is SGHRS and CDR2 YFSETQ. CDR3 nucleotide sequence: TGCGCCAGCAGCACGGGACAGGGGCTTCGGGGTACTGAAGCTTTCTTT. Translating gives CASSTGQGLRGTEAFF.

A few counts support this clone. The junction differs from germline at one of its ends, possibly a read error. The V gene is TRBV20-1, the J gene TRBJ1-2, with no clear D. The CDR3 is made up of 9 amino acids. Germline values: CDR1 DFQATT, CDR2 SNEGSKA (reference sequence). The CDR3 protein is CSARERGNF. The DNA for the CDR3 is TGCAGTGCTAGAGAGAGAGGGAACTTC.

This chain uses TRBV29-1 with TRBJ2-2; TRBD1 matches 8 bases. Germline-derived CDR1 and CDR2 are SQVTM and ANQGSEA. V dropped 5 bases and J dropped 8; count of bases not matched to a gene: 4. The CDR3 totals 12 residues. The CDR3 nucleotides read TGCAGCGTTTCCCAGGGGGCAGGGGAGCTGTTTTTT. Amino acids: CSVSQGAGELFF.

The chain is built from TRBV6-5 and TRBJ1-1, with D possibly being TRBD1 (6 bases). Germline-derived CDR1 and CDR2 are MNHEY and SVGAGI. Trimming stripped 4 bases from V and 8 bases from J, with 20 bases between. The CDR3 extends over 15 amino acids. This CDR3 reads CASSSLQGKGPEAFF. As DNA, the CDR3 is TGTGCCAGCAGTTCCCTACAGGGAAAAGGGCCCGAAGCTTTCTTT.

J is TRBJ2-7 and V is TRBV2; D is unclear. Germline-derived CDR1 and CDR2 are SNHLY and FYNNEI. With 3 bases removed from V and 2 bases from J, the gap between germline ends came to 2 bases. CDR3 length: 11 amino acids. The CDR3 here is CASSDTYEQYF. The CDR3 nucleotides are TGTGCCAGCAGTGACACCTACGAGCAGTACTTC.

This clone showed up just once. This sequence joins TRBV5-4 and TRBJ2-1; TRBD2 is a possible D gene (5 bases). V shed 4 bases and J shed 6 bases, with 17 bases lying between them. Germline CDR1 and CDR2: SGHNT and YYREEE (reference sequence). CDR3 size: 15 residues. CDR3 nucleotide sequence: TGTGCCAGCAGCCAGCTAAGCGCTAGCAGCAATGAGCAGTTCTTC. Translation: CASSQLSASSNEQFF.

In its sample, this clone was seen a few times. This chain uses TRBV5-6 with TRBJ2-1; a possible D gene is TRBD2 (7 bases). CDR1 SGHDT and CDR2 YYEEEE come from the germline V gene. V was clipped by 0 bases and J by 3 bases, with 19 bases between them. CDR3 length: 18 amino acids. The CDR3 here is CASSLVAGAVTFYNEQFF. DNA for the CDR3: TGTGCCAGCAGCTTGGTGGCGGGGGCCGTTACTTTCTACAATGAGCAGTTCTTC.

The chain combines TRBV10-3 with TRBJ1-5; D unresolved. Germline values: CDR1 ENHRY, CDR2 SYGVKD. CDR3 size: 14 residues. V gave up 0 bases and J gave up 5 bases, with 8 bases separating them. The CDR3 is CAISESTRDQPQHF. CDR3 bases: TGTGCCATCAGTGAGTCGACACGCGATCAGCCCCAGCATTTT.

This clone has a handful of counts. CDR3 bases: TGTGCCAGTAGTATCCCCATTAGCAATCAGCCCCAGCATTTT. Translation gives CASSIPISNQPQHF. The chain has TRBV19 and TRBJ1-5; no definite D call. The CDR3 runs to 14 residues. Trimming removed 3 bases from V and 0 bases from J, with 6 bases in between. Per germline, CDR1 LNHDA and CDR2 SQIVND (reference sequence). The complete variable domain, with remaining parts taken from reference TRBV19 and TRBJ1-5, reads DGGITQSPKYLFRKEGQNVTLSCEQNLNHDAMYWYRQDPGQGLRLIYYSQIVNDFQKGDIAEGYSVSREKKESFPLTVTSAQKNPTAFYLCASSIPISNQPQHFGDGTRLSIL.

DNA of the CDR3: TGTGCCAGCTCACCGCCGGGACAGAGTAGCAATCAGCCCCAGCATTTT. Translated: CASSPPGQSSNQPQHF. The chain combines TRBV18 with TRBJ1-5; TRBD1 matches at 7 bases. CDR3 length equals 16 residues. With V trimmed by 3 bases and J by 0 bases, 5 bases remained unmatched. Germline V CDR1 and CDR2: KGHSH, LQKENI.

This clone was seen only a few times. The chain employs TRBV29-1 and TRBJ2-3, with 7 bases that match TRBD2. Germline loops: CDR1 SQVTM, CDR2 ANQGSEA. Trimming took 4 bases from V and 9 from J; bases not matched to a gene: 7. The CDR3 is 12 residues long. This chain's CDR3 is CSVGIGGGTQYF. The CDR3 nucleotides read TGCAGCGTTGGTATCGGGGGAGGGACGCAGTATTTT.

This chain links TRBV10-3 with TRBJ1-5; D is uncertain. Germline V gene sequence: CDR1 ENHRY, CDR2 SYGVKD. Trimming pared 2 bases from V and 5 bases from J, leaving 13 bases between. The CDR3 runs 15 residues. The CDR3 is CAISEGLSTDQPQHF. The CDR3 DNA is TGTGCCATCAGTGAGGGACTTTCAACCGATCAGCCCCAGCATTTT.

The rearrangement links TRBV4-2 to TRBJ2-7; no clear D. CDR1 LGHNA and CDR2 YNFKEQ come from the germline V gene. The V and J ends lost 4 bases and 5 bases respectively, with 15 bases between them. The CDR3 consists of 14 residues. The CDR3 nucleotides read TGTGCCAGCAGCCCCCTATCGATATTTGACGAGCAGTACTTC. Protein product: CASSPLSIFDEQYF.

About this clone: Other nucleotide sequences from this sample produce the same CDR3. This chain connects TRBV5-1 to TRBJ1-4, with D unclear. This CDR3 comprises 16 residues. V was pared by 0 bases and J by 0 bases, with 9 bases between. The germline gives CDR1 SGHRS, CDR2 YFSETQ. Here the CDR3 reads CASSLDGRATNEKLFF. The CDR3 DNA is TGCGCCAGCAGCTTGGACGGGCGGGCAACTAATGAAAAACTGTTTTTT.